The rows below give T cell receptor beta chains drawn from one sample of a study of CD8 T cells in Susac syndrome. TCRdb itself ran the immunoSEQ multiplex PCR reads through MiXCR, one entry per CDR3 protein. This sample yields about 210,000 distinct CDR3 sequences, of which 85% to 95% are seen a single time; 0.082% belongs to the top ten. The source material was CD4+ T cells from PBMCs. These receptors were obtained from a human donor with multiple sclerosis. The CDR3 runs from the conserved cysteine through the conserved F or W. D genes are given only for firm matches. For some rows the clone size is stated as once, few or many, or as a class when expanded; others skip it.

j_gene: TRBJ2-1; abundance: -; len: 14; d_gene: -; v_gene: TRBV29-1; CDR3aa: CSVVGAAIYNEQFF; CDR3nt: TGCAGCGTTGTTGGAGCGGCCATCTACAATGAGCAGTTCTTC
j_gene: TRBJ2-3; abundance: once; len: 16; d_gene: TRBD2; v_gene: TRBV9; CDR3aa: CASSPPGLAGQDTQYF; CDR3nt: TGTGCCAGCAGCCCTCCGGGACTAGCGGGGCAAGATACGCAGTATTTT
j_gene: TRBJ1-1; abundance: -; len: 15; d_gene: -; v_gene: TRBV30; CDR3aa: CAWSVPIRPEGEAFF; CDR3nt: TGTGCCTGGAGTGTCCCTATACGACCCGAAGGTGAAGCTTTCTTT
j_gene: TRBJ2-5; abundance: -; len: 13; d_gene: -; v_gene: TRBV5-4; CDR3aa: CASSRELGETQYF; CDR3nt: TGTGCCAGCAGCAGGGAGTTGGGGGAGACCCAGTACTTC
j_gene: TRBJ2-1; abundance: -; len: 13; d_gene: -; v_gene: TRBV20-1; CDR3aa: CSVPGLIYNEQFF; CDR3nt: TGCAGTGTTCCGGGACTTATATACAATGAGCAGTTCTTC
j_gene: TRBJ2-2; abundance: -; len: 12; d_gene: -; v_gene: TRBV30; CDR3aa: CAWNLQTGELFF; CDR3nt: TGTGCCTGGAACCTCCAGACCGGGGAGCTGTTTTTT
j_gene: TRBJ2-7; abundance: -; len: 12; d_gene: -; v_gene: TRBV3-1; CDR3aa: CASSPPTREQYF; CDR3nt: TGTGCCAGCAGCCCCCCGACGCGGGAGCAGTACTTC
j_gene: TRBJ1-1; abundance: -; len: 14; d_gene: -; v_gene: TRBV7-9; CDR3aa: CASSLQGQHTEAFF; CDR3nt: TGTGCCAGCAGCTTACAGGGCCAACACACTGAAGCTTTCTTT
j_gene: TRBJ2-4; abundance: -; len: 14; d_gene: -; v_gene: TRBV12-3/TRBV12-4; CDR3aa: CASRGEEAKNIQYF; CDR3nt: TGTGCCAGCAGGGGGGAAGAAGCCAAAAACATTCAGTACTTC
j_gene: TRBJ1-4; abundance: -; len: 15; d_gene: -; v_gene: TRBV7-9; CDR3aa: CASSPRGATNEKLFF; CDR3nt: TGTGCCAGCAGCCCGAGGGGGGCAACTAATGAAAAACTGTTTTTT
j_gene: TRBJ2-1; abundance: -; len: 15; d_gene: TRBD2; v_gene: TRBV2; CDR3aa: CASSEEGLPNNEQFF; CDR3nt: TGTGCCAGCAGTGAAGAGGGACTACCGAACAATGAGCAGTTCTTC
j_gene: TRBJ2-3; abundance: -; len: 16; d_gene: TRBD2; v_gene: TRBV7-2; CDR3aa: CASSSGTSGGTDTQYF; CDR3nt: TGTGCCAGCAGCTCAGGGACTAGCGGGGGGACAGATACGCAGTATTTT
j_gene: TRBJ1-1; abundance: -; len: 15; d_gene: -; v_gene: TRBV29-1; CDR3aa: CSVKGGGIGNTEAFF; CDR3nt: TGCAGCGTCAAGGGGGGGGGTATTGGAAACACTGAAGCTTTCTTT
j_gene: TRBJ1-5; abundance: -; len: 13; d_gene: -; v_gene: TRBV2; CDR3aa: CASTDWGDQPQHF; CDR3nt: TGTGCCAGCACCGACTGGGGGGATCAGCCCCAGCATTTT
j_gene: TRBJ2-6; abundance: -; len: 13; d_gene: -; v_gene: TRBV30; CDR3aa: CAWSERGANVLTF; CDR3nt: TGTGCCTGGAGTGAGAGAGGGGCCAACGTCCTGACTTTC
j_gene: TRBJ1-1; abundance: -; len: 12; d_gene: TRBD1; v_gene: TRBV5-1; CDR3aa: CASSRTGQLAFF; CDR3nt: TGCGCCAGCAGCCGGACAGGGCAACTGGCTTTCTTT
j_gene: TRBJ1-1; abundance: -; len: 14; d_gene: -; v_gene: TRBV9; CDR3aa: CASSVGVLDTEAFF; CDR3nt: TGTGCCAGCAGCGTAGGAGTGCTAGACACTGAAGCTTTCTTT
j_gene: TRBJ2-1; abundance: -; len: 16; d_gene: -; v_gene: TRBV12-3/TRBV12-4; CDR3aa: CASSSTGTAVIEEQFF; CDR3nt: TGTGCCAGCAGTTCGACCGGGACGGCCGTAATTGAGGAGCAGTTCTTC
j_gene: TRBJ2-1; abundance: once; len: 16; d_gene: -; v_gene: TRBV15; CDR3aa: CATSSRTGSSYNEQFF; CDR3nt: TGTGCCACCAGCAGCCGAACAGGGAGCTCCTACAATGAGCAGTTCTTC
j_gene: TRBJ2-5; abundance: -; len: 15; d_gene: -; v_gene: TRBV6-5; CDR3aa: CASSYLRSPKETQYF; CDR3nt: TGTGCCAGCAGTTATCTACGGAGCCCTAAAGAGACCCAGTACTTC
j_gene: TRBJ2-3; abundance: -; len: 17; d_gene: TRBD1; v_gene: TRBV7-9; CDR3aa: CASSQTTGHYQGNTQYF; CDR3nt: TGTGCCAGCAGCCAAACGACAGGGCACTACCAGGGGAATACGCAGTATTTT
j_gene: TRBJ1-1; abundance: -; len: 13; d_gene: -; v_gene: TRBV29-1; CDR3aa: CSVEDREDTEAFF; CDR3nt: TGCAGCGTTGAAGATAGGGAAGACACTGAAGCTTTCTTT
j_gene: TRBJ2-1; abundance: -; len: 13; d_gene: -; v_gene: TRBV15; CDR3aa: CATSRDLGSEQFF; CDR3nt: TGTGCCACCAGCAGAGATCTGGGGAGCGAGCAGTTCTTC
j_gene: TRBJ2-1; abundance: -; len: 18; d_gene: -; v_gene: TRBV3-1; CDR3aa: CASSGGSGGPRSYNEQFF; CDR3nt: TGTGCCAGCAGCGGGGGGTCGGGCGGGCCTCGCTCCTACAATGAGCAGTTCTTC
j_gene: TRBJ2-3; abundance: -; len: 18; d_gene: TRBD2; v_gene: TRBV18; CDR3aa: CASSPRFTQAGVTDTQYF; CDR3nt: TGTGCCAGCTCACCACGATTCACCCAAGCGGGGGTCACAGATACGCAGTATTTT
j_gene: TRBJ1-5; abundance: -; len: 16; d_gene: TRBD1; v_gene: TRBV7-9; CDR3aa: CASSLGGTGGNQPQHF; CDR3nt: TGTGCCAGCAGCTTAGGAGGTACAGGGGGCAATCAGCCCCAGCATTTT
j_gene: TRBJ1-6; abundance: -; len: 15; d_gene: TRBD1; v_gene: TRBV9; CDR3aa: CASSAAGTGDSPLHF; CDR3nt: TGTGCCAGCAGCGCCGCCGGGACAGGGGACTCACCCCTCCACTTT
j_gene: TRBJ2-7; abundance: -; len: 13; d_gene: -; v_gene: TRBV27; CDR3aa: CASKALSSYEQYF; CDR3nt: TGTGCCAGTAAGGCGCTTAGCTCCTACGAGCAGTACTTC
j_gene: TRBJ1-5; abundance: -; len: 17; d_gene: TRBD1; v_gene: TRBV3-1; CDR3aa: CASSPTSGTGGYQPQHF; CDR3nt: TGTGCCAGCAGCCCTACAAGCGGGACAGGGGGTTATCAGCCCCAGCATTTT
j_gene: TRBJ2-3; abundance: -; len: 13; d_gene: -; v_gene: TRBV2; CDR3aa: CASSMDGTDTQYF; CDR3nt: TGTGCCAGCAGTATGGACGGCACAGATACGCAGTATTTT
j_gene: TRBJ2-6; abundance: -; len: 12; d_gene: -; v_gene: TRBV30; CDR3aa: CALALGANVLTF; CDR3nt: TGTGCCTTAGCACTCGGGGCCAACGTCCTGACTTTC
j_gene: TRBJ1-2; abundance: -; len: 16; d_gene: TRBD1; v_gene: TRBV5-1; CDR3aa: CASSLNPGTGGDGYTF; CDR3nt: TGCGCCAGCAGCTTGAATCCCGGGACAGGGGGCGATGGCTACACCTTC
j_gene: TRBJ2-4; abundance: -; len: 15; d_gene: -; v_gene: TRBV20-1; CDR3aa: CSASSTSIAKNIQYF; CDR3nt: TGCAGTGCTAGCTCAACCTCCATAGCCAAAAACATTCAGTACTTC
j_gene: TRBJ1-1; abundance: -; len: 13; d_gene: -; v_gene: TRBV20-1; CDR3aa: CSARAGPNTEAFF; CDR3nt: TGCAGTGCTAGGGCTGGACCGAACACTGAAGCTTTCTTT
j_gene: TRBJ2-1; abundance: -; len: 13; d_gene: -; v_gene: TRBV28; CDR3aa: CASNLVSYNEQFF; CDR3nt: TGTGCCAGCAATTTGGTCTCCTACAATGAGCAGTTCTTC
j_gene: TRBJ1-1; abundance: -; len: 15; d_gene: TRBD1; v_gene: TRBV3-1; CDR3aa: CASSQGQGAYTEAFF; CDR3nt: TGTGCCAGCAGCCAAGGACAGGGGGCGTACACTGAAGCTTTCTTT
j_gene: TRBJ2-2; abundance: -; len: 14; d_gene: TRBD1; v_gene: TRBV7-8; CDR3aa: CASSFRQGTGELFF; CDR3nt: TGTGCCAGCAGCTTTAGACAGGGGACCGGGGAGCTGTTTTTT
j_gene: TRBJ2-5; abundance: -; len: 14; d_gene: -; v_gene: TRBV6-4; CDR3aa: CASSSPWAQETQYF; CDR3nt: TGTGCCAGCAGTAGCCCATGGGCACAAGAGACCCAGTACTTC
j_gene: TRBJ2-3; abundance: -; len: 15; d_gene: -; v_gene: TRBV30; CDR3aa: CAWSVQSPTPDTQYF; CDR3nt: TGTGCCTGGAGCGTACAGTCCCCGACCCCAGATACGCAGTATTTT
j_gene: TRBJ2-3; abundance: -; len: 14; d_gene: -; v_gene: TRBV20-1; CDR3aa: CSAPEGGGKDTQYF; CDR3nt: TGCAGTGCTCCTGAGGGGGGCGGGAAAGATACGCAGTATTTT
j_gene: TRBJ1-3; abundance: once; len: 12; d_gene: -; v_gene: TRBV3-1; CDR3aa: CASSRAGNTIYF; CDR3nt: TGTGCCAGCAGCCGGGCCGGAAACACCATATATTTT
j_gene: TRBJ1-6; abundance: -; len: 17; d_gene: -; v_gene: TRBV6-5; CDR3aa: CASSYSHRVGVGSPLHF; CDR3nt: TGTGCCAGCAGTTACTCCCACCGGGTGGGAGTAGGCTCACCCCTCCACTTT
j_gene: TRBJ1-6; abundance: -; len: 17; d_gene: TRBD1; v_gene: TRBV6-1; CDR3aa: CASSARPGGGRDSPLHF; CDR3nt: TGTGCCAGCAGTGCCCGACCGGGAGGGGGCAGGGATTCACCCCTCCACTTT
j_gene: TRBJ2-6; abundance: -; len: 16; d_gene: -; v_gene: TRBV5-1; CDR3aa: CASSMGRTSGANVLTF; CDR3nt: TGCGCCAGCAGCATGGGACGCACGTCTGGGGCCAACGTCCTGACTTTC
j_gene: TRBJ2-7; abundance: -; len: 16; d_gene: -; v_gene: TRBV27; CDR3aa: CASSFSRLGYHYEQYF; CDR3nt: TGTGCCAGCAGTTTCTCCAGGCTGGGGTACCATTACGAGCAATACTTC
j_gene: TRBJ1-1; abundance: -; len: 18; d_gene: TRBD1; v_gene: TRBV30; CDR3aa: CAWSPGTGGTIWGTEAFF; CDR3nt: TGTGCCTGGAGCCCCGGGACAGGGGGTACGATTTGGGGCACTGAAGCTTTCTTT
j_gene: TRBJ2-7; abundance: -; len: 11; d_gene: TRBD2; v_gene: TRBV2; CDR3aa: CAGGGEYEQYF; CDR3nt: TGTGCCGGCGGGGGAGAGTACGAGCAGTACTTC
j_gene: TRBJ1-1; abundance: -; len: 13; d_gene: -; v_gene: TRBV29-1; CDR3aa: CSVSKGPNTEAFF; CDR3nt: TGCAGCGTATCTAAGGGACCTAACACTGAAGCTTTCTTT
j_gene: TRBJ2-2; abundance: -; len: 13; d_gene: -; v_gene: TRBV7-9; CDR3aa: CASSSLNTGELFF; CDR3nt: TGTGCCAGCAGCTCTTTGAACACCGGGGAGCTGTTTTTT
j_gene: TRBJ1-1; abundance: -; len: 13; d_gene: -; v_gene: TRBV29-1; CDR3aa: CSVVLGQGTEAFF; CDR3nt: TGCAGCGTTGTGTTAGGGCAGGGGACTGAAGCTTTCTTT
j_gene: TRBJ1-1; abundance: -; len: 11; d_gene: -; v_gene: TRBV20-1; CDR3aa: CSARDARKAFF; CDR3nt: TGCAGTGCTAGAGATGCCAGGAAGGCTTTCTTT
j_gene: TRBJ1-1; abundance: -; len: 13; d_gene: -; v_gene: TRBV29-1; CDR3aa: CSAPTEQNTEAFF; CDR3nt: TGCAGCGCCCCGACGGAACAGAACACTGAAGCTTTCTTT
j_gene: TRBJ1-2; abundance: -; len: 12; d_gene: -; v_gene: TRBV29-1; CDR3aa: CSVLGTSHGYTF; CDR3nt: TGCAGCGTTCTCGGGACTAGCCATGGCTACACCTTC
j_gene: TRBJ2-5; abundance: -; len: 14; d_gene: -; v_gene: TRBV28; CDR3aa: CASSFRPNPKTQYF; CDR3nt: TGTGCCAGCAGTTTCCGGCCGAACCCCAAGACCCAGTACTTC
j_gene: TRBJ2-7; abundance: once; len: 14; d_gene: -; v_gene: TRBV5-1; CDR3aa: CASSFRTESYEQYF; CDR3nt: TGCGCCAGCAGCTTTCGGACCGAGTCCTACGAGCAGTACTTC
j_gene: TRBJ1-5; abundance: -; len: 14; d_gene: TRBD1; v_gene: TRBV12-3/TRBV12-4; CDR3aa: CASRLGTANQPQHF; CDR3nt: TGTGCCAGCAGGCTCGGGACAGCTAATCAGCCCCAGCATTTT